This T cell receptor beta chain was observed in a study of blood T cells in healthy people across ages. Together with a sample-barcoded 5' primer, a J-beta primer mix was included in a second PCR lasting about 6 to 11 cycles. TCRdb re-derived calls from the 5' RACE reads in MiXCR, one entry per CDR3 protein. The profile shows about 1,600,000 distinct CDR3 sequences, approximately 38% of them singletons. Healthy Caucasian individuals from Russia aged 6 to 90 served as donors. The study, taken as a whole, reports: Changes in expanded clonotypes were possibly confounded, as the CMV status of donors was unknown.

Note on this clonotype: Antigen specificity is unknown.

The length of the CDR3 is 12 residues. Germline values: CDR1 MDHEN, CDR2 SYDVKM. Trimming removed 3 bases at V and 13 bases at J, with 13 bases between. The sequenced sample consisted of blood. This clonotype was sampled from a young woman in good health. This chain joins TRBV28 and TRBJ2-4; tentative D call: TRBD1 (6 bases). The CDR3 here is CASSLDRRRQYF. Here the CDR3 DNA reads TGTGCCAGCAGTTTGGACAGACGTCGGCAGTACTTC.